This entry lists 2 T cell receptor beta chains sequenced from one sample in a study of cytomegalovirus exposure and HLA in healthy donors. The assay was immunoSEQ multiplex PCR, and TCRdb's table has in-frame clones only and misses some. The table lists about 110,000 clones, 70% to 90% of them singletons. Sequencing was done on a sample of PBMCs. The origin of the receptors is a woman younger than 30 in good health and CMV-seronegative.

The chain employs TRBV27 and TRBJ1-5, with TRBD1 matching 8 bases. The CDR3 is made up of 14 amino acids. J gave up 6 bases and V 6 bases, and 7 bases lay outside the gene matches. Germline V gene data show CDR1 as MNHEY and CDR2 as SMNVEV (reference sequence). CDR3 coding DNA: TGTGCCAGCAGCCAAGACAGGGGCGGTCAGCCCCAGCATTTT. This sequence encodes CASSQDRGGQPQHF.

Of note for this clone: The sample carries other DNA sequences with the same CDR3. The chain has TRBV19 and TRBJ2-7; possible D gene TRBD2, 5 bases. CDR1 LNHDA and CDR2 SQIVND come from the germline V gene (reference sequence). The CDR3 extends over 12 amino acids. V was cut by 3 bases and J by 3 bases, with 6 bases left in between. The CDR3 protein is CASSIGGYEQYF. The DNA of the CDR3 is TGTGCCAGTAGTATCGGAGGCTACGAGCAGTACTTC.